The next 19 T cell receptor beta chains were all read from a single sample in a study of shared clonotypes between healthy human individuals. TCRdb's table, derived via immunoSEQ multiplex PCR, lists solely in-frame clones and lacks some. The sample carries about 490,000 clones, around 85% recorded once. Sequenced: PBMCs. Receptors were obtained from a middle-aged woman in good health. Some clones in this sample may be carry-over from other donors' samples.

V gene TRBV23-1 combines with J gene TRBJ2-5, with D tentatively TRBD1 or TRBD2 (5 bases each). TRBV23-1 is assigned to the ORF class and has an uncertain function. V lost 8 bases to trimming and J lost 1 base, with 26 bases between them. The length of the CDR3 is 18 residues. CDR3 bases: TGCGCCAGCTGGATCCGTGGTGGGGACCTACGAATCCAAGAGACCCAGTACTTC. As protein: CASWIRGGDLRIQETQYF.

This clone has only a few counts. The CDR3 DNA sequence: TGCGCCAGCAGTGAGAATACCGGGACAGGGACAGTTAGGACCCAGTACTTC. Translation: CASSENTGTGTVRTQYF. This chain links TRBV10-2 with TRBJ2-5; 9 bases are a match to TRBD1. J gave up 7 bases and V 2 bases, and 14 bases lay outside the gene matches. Per the germline V gene, CDR1 is WSHSY and CDR2 is SAAADI. The CDR3 totals 17 residues.

The sample holds a few counts of this clone. The chain joins TRBV29-1 to TRBJ2-3; tentatively, D is TRBD1 (5 bases). The CDR3 extends over 14 amino acids. Germline CDR1 SQVTM, CDR2 ANQGSEA. Trimming took off 5 bases at V and 5 bases at J, with 17 bases between the two ends. This chain's CDR3 is CSVRAEGDRDTQYF. In nucleotides, the CDR3 is TGCAGCGTTCGGGCAGAAGGGGATCGAGATACGCAGTATTTT.

As to this clone: A read error is the likely source, as a far larger clone sits one nucleotide away. The sample carries other DNA sequences with the same CDR3. CDR3 coding DNA: TGTGCCAGCAGTTACCGGACAGGGTCAGTGCAGTACTTC. It is translated as CASSYRTGSVQYF. The chain combines TRBV6-5 with TRBJ2-7; the match to TRBD1 covers 8 bases. The V and J ends lost 2 bases and 9 bases, in that order; junction bases with no gene match: 6. This CDR3 is built from 13 residues. Germline values: CDR1 MNHEY, CDR2 SVGAGI.

This clone was picked up many times. The chain couples TRBV5-1 to TRBJ2-1, with D tentatively TRBD2 (5 bases). The CDR3 extends over 13 amino acids. V lost 4 bases and J 9 bases, leaving 14 bases between the germline ends. The germline V gene has CDR1 SGHRS and CDR2 YFSETQ. The DNA of the CDR3 is TGCGCCAGCAGCCCGGACTGGGCGGGTGAGCAGTTCTTC. This encodes CASSPDWAGEQFF.

This clone appeared a few times. The chain combines TRBV10-3 with TRBJ2-3; 9 bases fit TRBD1. Germline-derived CDR1 and CDR2 are ENHRY and SYGVKD. The CDR3 spans 15 residues. The junction had 5 bases not matched to a gene; V was cut back by 4 bases and J by 3 bases. CDR3 bases: TGTGCCATCAGTGGACGACAGGGGGGTACAGATACGCAGTATTTT. Its translation is CAISGRQGGTDTQYF.

The chain employs TRBV2 and TRBJ2-6; D is ambiguous. The V gene lost 6 bases and the J gene lost 1 base, with 7 bases spanning the gap. Germline-derived CDR1 and CDR2 are SNHLY and FYNNEI. The CDR3 extends over 14 amino acids. The CDR3 loop is CASSALSGANVLTF. The CDR3 coding sequence is TGTGCCAGCAGCGCGTTATCTGGGGCCAACGTCCTGACTTTC.

The rearrangement links TRBV2 to TRBJ2-6, with D possibly TRBD1 on 6 matching bases. CDR1 and CDR2 from the germline V gene are SNHLY and FYNNEI. V lost 3 bases and J lost 1, with 7 bases in between. The CDR3 spans 15 residues. The chain's CDR3 is CASSDRGSGANVLTF. The CDR3 coding sequence is TGTGCCAGCAGTGACAGGGGATCTGGGGCCAACGTCCTGACTTTC.

V gene TRBV28 combines with J gene TRBJ2-7, with TRBD1 identical over 7 bases. Germline V gene lookup returns CDR1 MDHEN and CDR2 SYDVKM. J was trimmed by 3 bases and V by 8 bases; bases with no gene match: 10. The CDR3 covers 14 residues. CDR3 amino acids: CASLPGPGGYEQYF. CDR3 nucleotide sequence: TGTGCCAGCCTACCCGGGCCAGGGGGCTACGAGCAGTACTTC. Based on the CDR3 plus reference TRBV28 and TRBJ2-7, the full variable domain is DVKVTQSSRYLVKRTGEKVFLECVQDMDHENMFWYRQDPGLGLRLIYFSYDVKMKEKGDIPEGYSVSREKKERFSLILESASTNQTSMYLCASLPGPGGYEQYFGPGTRLTVT.

The gene calls are TRBV7-3 and TRBJ2-7, with D maybe TRBD2 (5 bases). Trimming removed 4 bases at V and 6 bases at J, with 10 bases between. Germline lookup yields CDR1 SGHTA and CDR2 FQGTGA. The length of the CDR3 is 12 residues. The CDR3 here is CASSYDRGEQYF. The CDR3 bases are TGTGCCAGCAGCTACGACCGGGGCGAGCAGTACTTC. The whole variable domain, filled in from reference TRBV7-3 and TRBJ2-7, reads GAGVSQTPSNKVTEKGKYVELRCDPISGHTALYWYRQSLGQGPEFLIYFQGTGAADDSGLPNDRFFAVRPEGSVSTLKIQRTERGDSAVYLCASSYDRGEQYFGPGTRLTVT.

The CDR3 loop reads CASSDREQETQYF. Here the CDR3 DNA reads TGTGCCAGCAGCGACAGGGAGCAAGAGACCCAGTACTTC. This chain connects TRBV5-6 to TRBJ2-5, with 7 bases that match TRBD1. Germline V lookup: CDR1 SGHDT, CDR2 YYEEEE. V lost 4 bases and J lost 2; bases outside the gene matches: 2. The CDR3 is made up of 13 amino acids. The whole variable domain, remainder taken from reference TRBV5-6 and TRBJ2-5, is DAGVTQSPTHLIKTRGQQVTLRCSPKSGHDTVSWYQQALGQGPQFIFQYYEEEERQRGNFPDRFSGHQFPNYSSELNVNALLLGDSALYLCASSDREQETQYFGPGTRLLVL.

The chain couples TRBV4-3 to TRBJ2-5, with 11 bases aligning to TRBD2. Germline CDR1 is LGHNA and CDR2 is YSLEER. The V gene end was trimmed by 0 bases and the J gene end by 2 bases; junction bases not matched to a gene: 11. The length of the CDR3 is 19 residues. The CDR3 loop is CASSQERSSGRIRQETQYF. CDR3 DNA: TGCGCCAGCAGCCAAGAGAGGTCTAGCGGGAGGATAAGACAAGAGACCCAGTACTTC.

Comment on this clone: A far larger clone is only one base removed, so a read error is likely. The chain uses TRBV29-1 and TRBJ2-2; 9 nucleotides agree with TRBD1. Germline V gene lookup returns CDR1 SQVTM and CDR2 ANQGSEA. The CDR3 spans 15 residues. J lost 6 bases, V lost 4 bases, and 9 bases had no gene match. This chain's CDR3 is CSVGWGQGGAGELFF. CDR3 bases: TGCAGCGTTGGGTGGGGACAGGGCGGCGCCGGGGAGCTGTTTTTT.

The chain couples TRBV4-1 to TRBJ2-1, with 12 bases aligning to TRBD2. Germline assignment: CDR1 MGHRA and CDR2 YSYEKL. This CDR3 is 16 amino acids long. Trimming at V came to 4 bases and at J to 3 bases, leaving 4 bases not matched to a gene. The CDR3 loop reads CASSLLTSGSYNEQFF. DNA of the CDR3: TGCGCCAGCAGCCTCTTGACTAGCGGGAGCTACAATGAGCAGTTCTTC.

On this clone itself: This likely reflects a read error, since a far larger clone is one base away. The sample holds other DNA sequences that translate to the same CDR3. This chain joins TRBV2 and TRBJ2-3, with D unresolved. The length of the CDR3 is 14 residues. Looked up from germline, CDR1 is SNHLY and CDR2 is FYNNEI. Between the trimmed V and J ends, which lost 0 bases and 0 bases, there was a span of 4 bases. The CDR3 region is CASSEATSTDTQYF. The CDR3 DNA reads as TGTGCCAGCAGTGAAGCAACTAGCACAGATACGCAGTATTTT.

The V call is TRBV28, the J call TRBJ2-6, with 8 bases matching TRBD1. This CDR3 spans 16 amino acids. V lost 3 bases to trimming and J lost 4 bases; unmatched junction nucleotides: 5. Germline V gives CDR1 MDHEN, CDR2 SYDVKM. CDR3 sequence: CASSLRTGNGANVLTF. The CDR3 nucleotides are TGTGCCAGCAGTTTGCGGACAGGGAACGGGGCCAACGTCCTGACTTTC.

The rearrangement uses TRBV5-1 and TRBJ2-1; 10 nucleotides line up with TRBD2. There are 15 residues in the CDR3. Germline-derived CDR1 and CDR2 are SGHRS and YFSETQ. V dropped 1 base and J dropped 12; count of bases not matched to a gene: 10. CDR3 residues: CASSLSGRADSTQFF. As DNA, the CDR3 is TGCGCCAGCAGCTTGAGCGGGAGGGCCGACTCGACGCAGTTCTTC.

The genes are TRBV6-1 and TRBJ1-5; D unresolved. The germline V gene encodes CDR1 MNHNS and CDR2 SASEGT. V dropped 2 bases and J dropped 4 bases, with 12 bases sitting between them. This CDR3 is 15 amino acids long. For the CDR3, the DNA is TGTGCCAGCAGTGAAAATCGGGCCGGGAATCAGCCCCAGCATTTT. Translation gives CASSENRAGNQPQHF.

The rearrangement links TRBV5-1 to TRBJ2-3; D is possibly TRBD2 (6 bases). Germline V gives CDR1 SGHRS, CDR2 YFSETQ. Trimming took 0 bases from V and 2 from J, leaving 10 bases between them. This CDR3 is 15 amino acids long. CDR3 in amino acids: CASSLDGRSTDTQYF. CDR3 nucleotides: TGCGCCAGCAGCTTGGACGGGAGATCCACAGATACGCAGTATTTT.